The entry below describes one T cell receptor beta chain. The CDR3 totals 14 residues. V dropped 5 bases and J dropped 8 bases, with 16 bases sitting between them. Germline CDR1 reads SGHNT; CDR2 reads YENEEA. Authors' analysis steps: Estimation of nucleated cell counts was performed using reference gene primer amplification. Only in-frame clones appear in the TCRdb table, and some are missing; sequencing was by immunoSEQ multiplex PCR. V, J and clone size were drawn from that table, and D and trimming were deduced from the DNA. The repertoire has roughly 290,000 clones, around 87% of them found once; the top ten carry approximately 2%. The entry originates in a study of blood T cell repertoires in COVID-19. Study-level background: Sites across the United States, Italy and Spain contributed samples from acute and convalescent COVID-19. Sample material is recorded as cDNA or gDNA derived from T cells, B-cell-depleted T cells, or PBMCs.

Sequenced material: peripheral blood. This TCR was recovered from a woman aged 25 to 39 who had recovered from COVID-19. The V gene is TRBV11-3, the J gene TRBJ2-1, with D unresolved. CDR3 in DNA: TGTGCCAGCAGCGAAAACTCAGGTTTGGATGAGCAGTTCTTC. This gives the protein CASSENSGLDEQFF.